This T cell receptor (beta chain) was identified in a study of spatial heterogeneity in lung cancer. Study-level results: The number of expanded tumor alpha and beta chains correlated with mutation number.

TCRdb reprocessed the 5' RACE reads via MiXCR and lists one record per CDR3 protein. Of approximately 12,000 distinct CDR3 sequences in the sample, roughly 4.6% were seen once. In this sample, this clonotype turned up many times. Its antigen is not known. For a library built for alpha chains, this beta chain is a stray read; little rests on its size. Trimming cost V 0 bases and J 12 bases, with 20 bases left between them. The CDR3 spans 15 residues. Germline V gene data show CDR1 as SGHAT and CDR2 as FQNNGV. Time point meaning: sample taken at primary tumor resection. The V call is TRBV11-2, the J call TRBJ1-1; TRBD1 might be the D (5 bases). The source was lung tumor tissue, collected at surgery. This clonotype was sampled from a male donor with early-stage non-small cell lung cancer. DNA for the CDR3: TGTGCCAGCAGCTTAGAACTTGCAGGGAACGCGGTTTCTTTCTTT. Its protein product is CASSLELAGNAVSFF.